The 7 T cell receptor beta chains in this list originate from one sample, sequenced in a study of human T cells and chemical hapten exposure. MiXCR, run by TCRdb on the RACE reads, gives a single entry per CDR3 protein. The sample records 84,000 or so distinct CDR3 sequences, under 12% being singletons. Time point of the sample: patch test 1, 2 weeks after DPC sensitization. Specified treatment: therapeutic diphenylcyclopropenone sensitization with weekly scalp DPC. Here the sequenced sample was whole blood, taken in connection with sensitization to the hapten diphenylcyclopropenone (DPC). The receptors shown here come from a man in his forties with alopecia areata. Some clones in this sample may be carry-over from other donors' samples.

This chain connects TRBV7-2 to TRBJ2-7; 9 bases line up with TRBD2. The CDR3 extends over 14 amino acids. The J segment lost 5 bases and the V segment lost 5 bases, leaving 7 bases of the junction unmatched. Germline lookup yields CDR1 SGHTA and CDR2 FQGNSA. CDR3 sequence reads: CASSLGLAPHEQYV. The CDR3 coding sequence is TGTGCCAGCAGCCTGGGACTAGCTCCCCACGAGCAGTACGTC.

In its sample, this clonotype was seen many times. J is TRBJ2-1 and V is TRBV15; 11 nucleotides agree with TRBD2. This CDR3 is 14 amino acids long. V shed 3 bases, J shed 6 bases, and the junction held 1 base outside the gene matches. Per the germline V gene, CDR1 is LNHNV and CDR2 is YYDKDF (reference sequence). CDR3 residues: CATSSLAGGNEQFF. The CDR3 nucleotides are TGTGCCACCAGCAGTCTAGCGGGAGGCAATGAGCAGTTCTTC.

This clonotype came up many times. The V gene is TRBV20-1, the J gene TRBJ2-7; no definite D call. Germline V gene sequence: CDR1 DFQATT, CDR2 SNEGSKA (reference sequence). V lost 6 bases and J lost 5, with 8 bases in between. The CDR3 has 10 amino acids. This CDR3 is CSAARDEQYF. The CDR3 region has the DNA TGCAGTGCCGCTCGGGACGAGCAGTACTTC.

This rearrangement joins TRBV20-1 to TRBJ2-7; possibly TRBD1 for D (5 bases). With 5 bases removed from V and 6 bases from J, the gap between germline ends came to 11 bases. CDR1 is DFQATT, CDR2 SNEGSKA, per germline (reference sequence). The CDR3 runs to 11 residues. The CDR3 loop reads CSAWQGGEQYF. CDR3 bases: TGCAGTGCTTGGCAGGGTGGCGAGCAGTACTTC.

This clonotype was seen only a few times. The chain is built from TRBV6-2 or TRBV6-3 and TRBJ1-1; D is ambiguous. The V gene's germline CDR1 is MNHEY and CDR2 SVGEGT. This CDR3 has 14 residues. V lost 8 bases, J lost 0 bases, and 13 bases lay in between. In DNA form, the CDR3 reads TGTGCCAGCCAAACGGATCTATTGAACACTGAAGCTTTCTTT. This encodes CASQTDLLNTEAFF.

Ten or more counts support this clonotype. DNA of the CDR3: TGTGCCAGCAGTTCTTACACTGAAGCTTTCTTT. Translated: CASSSYTEAFF. The chain carries TRBV28 and TRBJ1-1; D is uncertain. Germline CDR1 and CDR2: MDHEN and SYDVKM. V was trimmed by 4 bases and J by 3 bases, leaving 3 bases between them. The CDR3 is 11 amino acids.

This rearrangement joins TRBV5-4 to TRBJ1-1; D not resolved. CDR3 length: 12 amino acids. Germline V gives CDR1 SGHNT, CDR2 YYREEE (reference sequence). Trimming left V 4 bases short and J 2 bases short, with 6 bases between. The CDR3 coding sequence is TGTGCCAGCAGCCACCCTAACACTGAAGCTTTCTTT. It is translated as CASSHPNTEAFF.